A single sample is the source of the 19 T cell receptor beta chains below, sequenced in a study of T cell repertoires in cytomegalovirus infection (dated by TCRdb to about 2019). The antigens of these receptors remain unknown. The sequencer listed for this sample is Illumina HiSeq 1500. TCRdb reprocessing: public reads trimmed at Q25 with fastp, clones called with MiXCR, in-frame beta chains kept. Each CDR3 protein appears once, grouped with its most common genes and DNA. The sample has some 310,000 distinct CDR3 sequences on record, 20% to 30% of them singletons. The leading ten clones occupy 13% of the sample. The treatment or condition label of this sample denotes: in vitro stimulation with specific CMV peptide epitopes to enrich CMV-specific T cells. Sample: cultured PBMCs, taken from culture after CMV antigen stimulation. The receptors here all came from a human donor in good health (CMV status not recorded). Some clones in this sample may be carry-over from other donors' samples.

V usage is TRBV28 and J usage is TRBJ2-2; 10 bases match TRBD2. This CDR3 region has 19 residues. Germline V gene data show CDR1 as MDHEN and CDR2 as SYDVKM. The junction had 9 bases not matched to a gene; V was cut back by 2 bases and J by 0 bases. For the CDR3, the DNA is TGTGCCAGCAGTTTAGCTAGCGGGAGAATAACTGCGAACACCGGGGAGCTGTTTTTT. The encoded protein is CASSLASGRITANTGELFF. The whole variable domain, filled in from reference TRBV28 and TRBJ2-2, reads DVKVTQSSRYLVKRTGEKVFLECVQDMDHENMFWYRQDPGLGLRLIYFSYDVKMKEKGDIPEGYSVSREKKERFSLILESASTNQTSMYLCASSLASGRITANTGELFFGEGSRLTVL.

J is TRBJ1-6 and V is TRBV9; a possible D gene is TRBD1 (5 bases). V lost 4 bases and J 9 bases, leaving 17 bases between the germline ends. The CDR3 length is 15 residues. CDR1 is SGDLS and CDR2 is YYNGEE in the germline V gene. The CDR3 DNA reads as TGTGCCAGCAGCCCAAGAGAGGGGTCGGGTTCACCCCTCCACTTT. This sequence encodes CASSPREGSGSPLHF. Based on the CDR3 plus reference TRBV9 and TRBJ1-6, the full variable domain is DSGVTQTPKHLITATGQRVTLRCSPRSGDLSVYWYQQSLDQGLQFLIQYYNGEERAKGNILERFSAQQFPDLHSELNLSSLELGDSALYFCASSPREGSGSPLHFGNGTRLTVT.

This clonotype was recorded only once. The V and J genes are TRBV28 and TRBJ1-6; TRBD1 matches 8 bases. CDR1 is MDHEN, CDR2 SYDVKM, per germline. V lost 7 bases, J lost 6 bases, and 8 bases stayed unmatched. The CDR3 covers 15 residues. CDR3 sequence (DNA): TGTGCCAGCACCCGGACAGGGAGGGGTAATTCACCCCTCCACTTT. It is translated as CASTRTGRGNSPLHF.

The sample holds a few counts of this clonotype. The V call is TRBV12-3 or TRBV12-4, the J call TRBJ2-7; D is possibly TRBD1 or TRBD2 (5 bases each). V lost 5 bases and J 1 base, leaving 18 bases between the germline ends. The CDR3 is 16 amino acids. DNA for the CDR3: TGTGCCAGCAGTCTGGGACCGGGATTAGGGTCCTACGAGCAGTACGTC. This gives the protein CASSLGPGLGSYEQYV.

The chain carries TRBV6-2 or TRBV6-3 and TRBJ1-2; the D is unclear. Germline V gives CDR1 MNHEY, CDR2 SVGEGT. The CDR3 covers 12 residues. Between the trimmed V and J ends, which lost 4 bases and 2 bases, there was a span of 5 bases. Here the CDR3 DNA reads TGTGCCAGCAGTTTCCCAAACTATGGCTACACCTTC. Its translation: CASSFPNYGYTF.

The sample holds a few counts of this clonotype. The V and J genes are TRBV6-5 and TRBJ2-3, with D possibly being TRBD2 (5 bases). Germline V CDR1 and CDR2: MNHEY, SVGAGI. Trimming pared 2 bases from V and 6 bases from J, leaving 15 bases between. CDR3 length equals 15 residues. Here the CDR3 reads CASSYEHSGLDTQYF. Written as DNA, the CDR3 is TGTGCCAGCAGTTACGAGCACAGCGGACTTGATACGCAGTATTTT.

The chain is built from TRBV11-3 and TRBJ1-5, with D unresolved. CDR3 length: 13 amino acids. Trimming took off 1 base at V and 6 bases at J, with 7 bases between the two ends. Germline V gene sequence: CDR1 SGHNT, CDR2 YENEEA. CDR3 sequence: CASSLGEGQPQHF. DNA of the CDR3: TGTGCCAGCAGCTTAGGTGAGGGTCAGCCCCAGCATTTT.

J is TRBJ1-4 and V is TRBV7-6; 7 nucleotides match TRBD1. J lost 10 bases, V lost 5 bases, and 16 bases had no gene match. The CDR3 is made up of 16 amino acids. Germline assignment: CDR1 SGHVS and CDR2 FNYEAQ. DNA of the CDR3: TGTGCCAGCAGCCCCCAGACAGGGCTTGAAGTGGGAAAACTGTTTTTT. It yields the protein CASSPQTGLEVGKLFF.

V usage is TRBV5-8 and J usage is TRBJ1-1; no definite D call. CDR3 length: 13 residues. V was trimmed by 5 bases and J by 0 bases, leaving 8 bases between them. Germline V gene data show CDR1 as SGHTS and CDR2 as YDEGEE. The CDR3 loop is CASRAQLNTEAFF. The CDR3 nucleotides are TGTGCCAGCAGGGCGCAGCTGAACACTGAAGCTTTCTTT.

This chain links TRBV4-1 with TRBJ1-1; 7 bases are shared with TRBD1. J lost 1 base, V lost 0 bases, and 17 bases had no gene match. Germline assignment: CDR1 MGHRA and CDR2 YSYEKL. CDR3 length: 20 residues. The CDR3 DNA follows: TGCGCCAGCAGCCAAGACGGGGAGGGGGCATCCCTACCGACGAACACTGAAGCTTTCTTT. Its protein product is CASSQDGEGASLPTNTEAFF.

This clonotype has just a few counts. The chain is built from TRBV28 and TRBJ2-1; 9 nucleotides match TRBD2. This CDR3 has 17 residues. V was clipped by 2 bases and J by 8 bases; unmatched bases: 13. Germline assignment: CDR1 MDHEN and CDR2 SYDVKM. The CDR3 DNA sequence: TGTGCCAGCAGTTTAATCGGCGGGAGGGCCACGGGGTATGAGCAGTTCTTC. Encoded protein: CASSLIGGRATGYEQFF.

This clonotype was recorded a few times. The chain combines TRBV6-5 with TRBJ2-7; 11 bases map to TRBD2. From germline, CDR1 is MNHEY and CDR2 SVGAGI. The ends lost 2 bases at V and 3 bases at J; junction bases unmatched: 9. The CDR3 contains 17 residues. Here the CDR3 DNA reads TGTGCCAGCAGTTACAGCGGGACTAGCGGATTTGTCTACGAGCAGTACTTC. Translated, it gives CASSYSGTSGFVYEQYF.

This clonotype was detected a few times. The chain couples TRBV7-2 to TRBJ2-3; 7 nucleotides match TRBD2. CDR1 SGHTA and CDR2 FQGNSA come from the germline V gene. This CDR3 region has 13 residues. V trimming: 2 bases; J trimming: 7 bases; junction bases outside the gene matches: 3. CDR3 nucleotides: TGTGCCAGCAGCTTAACTAGCGAAAATACGCAGTATTTT. Translated, it gives CASSLTSENTQYF.

V usage is TRBV7-2 and J usage is TRBJ1-4; D ambiguous. V was trimmed by 5 bases and J by 0 bases, leaving 13 bases between them. Germline CDR1 reads SGHTA; CDR2 reads FQGNSA. There are 16 residues in the CDR3. The CDR3 loop reads CASSAPTVSTNEKLFF. The CDR3 nucleotides read TGTGCCAGCAGCGCCCCGACTGTCTCAACTAATGAAAAACTGTTTTTT.

This clonotype has only a few counts. The chain joins TRBV7-2 to TRBJ2-5; D possibly corresponds to TRBD2 (6 bases). The V gene's germline CDR1 is SGHTA and CDR2 FQGNSA. Between the trimmed V and J ends, which lost 5 bases and 5 bases, there was a span of 15 bases. The CDR3 extends over 14 amino acids. The CDR3 reads CASSPPGVRETQYF. The DNA for the CDR3 is TGTGCCAGCAGCCCTCCGGGGGTGCGGGAGACCCAGTACTTC. Combining the CDR3 with reference TRBV7-2 and TRBJ2-5 gives the whole variable domain GAGVSQSPSNKVTEKGKDVELRCDPISGHTALYWYRQSLGQGLEFLIYFQGNSAPDKSGLPSDRFSAERTGGSVSTLTIQRTQQEDSAVYLCASSPPGVRETQYFGPGTRLLVL.

The chain uses TRBV2 and TRBJ1-2; TRBD1 aligns across 8 bases. The CDR3 loop spans 16 amino acids. CDR1 and CDR2 from the germline V gene are SNHLY and FYNNEI. Trimming at V came to 7 bases and at J to 6 bases, leaving 16 bases not matched to a gene. CDR3 in amino acids: CASNLPGTGRWNGYTF. DNA of the CDR3: TGTGCCAGCAACCTTCCCGGGACAGGCCGGTGGAATGGCTACACCTTC.

The table lists this clonotype with a few counts. The chain has TRBV7-9 and TRBJ2-5; D gene uncertain. The V gene lost 0 bases and the J gene lost 5 bases, with 7 bases spanning the gap. CDR1 and CDR2 from the germline V gene are SEHNR and FQNEAQ (reference sequence). The CDR3 totals 13 residues. CDR3 DNA sequence: TGTGCCAGCAGCTTAGCGCGGTTGGAGACCCAGTACTTC. This encodes CASSLARLETQYF.

This clonotype was seen only a few times. The chain employs TRBV19 and TRBJ1-5, with D unresolved. V was cut by 4 bases and J by 4 bases, with 11 bases left in between. Per germline, CDR1 LNHDA and CDR2 SQIVND (reference sequence). This CDR3 has 14 residues. DNA for the CDR3: TGTGCCAGTAGTACCCAAGGGCTTAATCAGCCCCAGCATTTT. Translating gives CASSTQGLNQPQHF.

This sequence joins TRBV7-9 and TRBJ1-1; D gene ambiguous. CDR3 length: 14 residues. The germline gives CDR1 SEHNR, CDR2 FQNEAQ (reference sequence). V lost 1 base and J 10 bases, leaving 16 bases between the germline ends. The CDR3 protein is CASSLVSEMGRAFF. Here the CDR3 DNA reads TGTGCCAGCAGCTTAGTTTCGGAAATGGGAAGAGCTTTCTTT.